Below are 11 T cell receptor beta chains sequenced from a single sample in a study of blood T cell repertoires in COVID-19. The assay was immunoSEQ multiplex PCR, and TCRdb's table has in-frame clones only and misses some. The table lists roughly 120,000 clones, about 83% of them singletons. What was sequenced was peripheral blood. These TCRs come from a woman in her fifties or sixties with acute or convalescent COVID-19.

The chain couples TRBV5-6 to TRBJ1-1; D unresolved. The ends were cut back, 2 bases at V and 1 base at J, with 6 bases in the middle. CDR1 and CDR2 (germline): SGHDT, YYEEEE. The length of the CDR3 is 13 residues. The CDR3 region has the DNA TGTGCCAGCAGCTTCGGGAAGAACACTGAAGCTTTCTTT. This codes for CASSFGKNTEAFF.

V and J are TRBV18 and TRBJ2-1; 16 nucleotides line up with TRBD2. The J segment lost 8 bases and the V segment lost 3 bases, leaving 4 bases of the junction unmatched. There are 16 residues in the CDR3. Looked up from germline, CDR1 is KGHSH and CDR2 is LQKENI. The CDR3 sequence: CASSPGLAGGGDEQFF. CDR3 coding DNA: TGTGCCAGCTCACCGGGACTAGCGGGGGGGGGCGATGAGCAGTTCTTC. Variable domain in full (rest from reference TRBV18 and TRBJ2-1): NAGVMQNPRHLVRRRGQEARLRCSPMKGHSHVYWYRQLPEEGLKFMVYLQKENIIDESGMPKERFSAEFPKEGPSILRIQQVVRGDSAAYFCASSPGLAGGGDEQFFGPGTRLTVL.

The rearrangement uses TRBV4-3 and TRBJ1-1; D remains unclear. Germline loops: CDR1 LGHNA, CDR2 YSLEER. This CDR3 contains 14 residues. Trimming removed 1 base from V and 5 bases from J, with 11 bases in between. Written as DNA, the CDR3 is TGCGCCAGCAGCCAAGTCGAGGGCCTTACTGAAGCTTTCTTT. Translated, it gives CASSQVEGLTEAFF.

The CDR3 sequence is CASTAPRVTEAFF. The CDR3 DNA reads TGTGCCAGTACCGCCCCCCGGGTCACTGAAGCTTTCTTT. This chain uses TRBV19 with TRBJ1-1, with D unresolved. CDR1 and CDR2 (germline): LNHDA, SQIVND (reference sequence). Trimming stripped 7 bases from V and 4 bases from J, with 13 bases between. The CDR3 contains 13 residues.

The chain links TRBV18 to TRBJ2-3; 11 positions agree with TRBD2. The germline CDR1 and CDR2 sequences are KGHSH and LQKENI. This CDR3 has 15 residues. With 3 bases clipped from V and 4 bases from J, the junction kept 3 bases outside the gene matches. The CDR3 region has the DNA TGTGCCAGCTCACCTAGCGGGGGGGCTCCAGATACGCAGTATTTT. It specifies CASSPSGGAPDTQYF.

This clone occurred a few times. The rearrangement uses TRBV14 and TRBJ2-7, with 11 positions matching TRBD2. J lost 2 bases, V lost 4 bases, and 4 bases had no gene match. Germline CDR1 is SGHDN and CDR2 is FVKESK. This CDR3 region has 15 residues. The CDR3, as DNA: TGTGCCAGCAGCCCCCTGGGACTAGCGGCCTACGAGCAGTACTTC. Residues: CASSPLGLAAYEQYF.

The chain recombines TRBV4-2 with TRBJ2-2; a possible D gene is TRBD2 (6 bases). Trimming pared 0 bases from V and 1 base from J, leaving 6 bases between. The CDR3 is made up of 15 amino acids. CDR1 is LGHNA, CDR2 YNFKEQ, per germline. CDR3 nucleotides: TGTGCCAGCAGCCAAGAGGAGGGGAACACCGGGGAGCTGTTTTTT. Amino acid sequence: CASSQEEGNTGELFF.

The CDR3 DNA reads as TGTGCCACCAGGAGGGGGGGGCAGGACACTGAAGCTTTCTTT. Translated: CATRRGGQDTEAFF. The chain has TRBV15 and TRBJ1-1; TRBD1 might be the D (6 bases). The CDR3 is made up of 14 amino acids. Per germline, CDR1 LNHNV and CDR2 YYDKDF (reference sequence). The V and J ends lost 6 bases and 3 bases respectively, with 14 bases between them. Full variable domain (missing parts from reference TRBV15 and TRBJ1-1): DAMVIQNPRYQVTQFGKPVTLSCSQTLNHNVMYWYQQKSSQAPKLLFHYYDKDFNNEADTPDNFQSRRPNTSFCFLDIRSPGLGDTAMYLCATRRGGQDTEAFFGQGTRLTVV.

This sequence joins TRBV18 and TRBJ2-7, with 7 nucleotides matching TRBD1. This CDR3 is 14 amino acids long. Trimming took 1 base from V and 2 from J; bases not matched to a gene: 2. Germline assignment: CDR1 KGHSH and CDR2 LQKENI. The CDR3 is CASSPRTGPYEQYF. DNA of the CDR3: TGTGCCAGCTCACCACGGACAGGACCCTACGAGCAGTACTTC.

This sequence joins TRBV5-1 and TRBJ2-3; 9 bases map to TRBD1. The CDR3 is made up of 16 amino acids. V lost 0 bases and J lost 4; bases outside the gene matches: 6. Germline CDR1 reads SGHRS; CDR2 reads YFSETQ. The CDR3 here is CASSLGGTGIADTQYF. In nucleotides, the CDR3 is TGCGCCAGCAGCTTGGGGGGGACAGGGATCGCAGATACGCAGTATTTT.

This sequence joins TRBV19 and TRBJ2-1; TRBD2 matches 12 bases. J gave up 9 bases and V 7 bases, and 13 bases lay outside the gene matches. This CDR3 is 16 amino acids long. Germline-derived CDR1 and CDR2 are LNHDA and SQIVND (reference sequence). For the CDR3, the DNA is TGTGCCAGTACCCCGACTAGCGGGAGTCACGGGGTTGAGCAGTTCTTC. Encoded protein: CASTPTSGSHGVEQFF.